The following is a T cell receptor beta chain sequence with its context. Its matching antigen is unknown. Germline CDR1 MNHEY, CDR2 SVGAGI. This CDR3 contains 15 residues. V was clipped by 0 bases and J by 4 bases, with 12 bases between them. The sample comes from a study of cytomegalovirus exposure and HLA in healthy donors. Study findings and constraints: Reports indicated that the classifier achieved high specificity and sensitivity in diagnosing cytomegalovirus status.

13 Jbeta primers and 60 Vbeta primers were used for the PCR. Method: immunoSEQ multiplex PCR; TCRdb's copy keeps in-frame clones and lacks some. In all, the sample yields some 84,000 clones. This clonotype was sampled from a middle-aged man in good health and CMV-seronegative. This chain connects TRBV6-5 to TRBJ2-5; perhaps TRBD1 as D (6 bases). The sequenced material came from PBMCs. The CDR3 nucleotides are TGTGCCAGCAGTTACTCGGCAGGGGATATAGAGACCCAGTACTTC. As protein: CASSYSAGDIETQYF.